These 2 T cell receptor beta chains were all obtained from the same sample, sequenced in a study of radiation and T cells in renal cell carcinoma. Time point given: blood 4 weeks post-SBRT, at nephrectomy. As for treatment: 15 Gy SBRT to primary tumor, nephrectomy 4 weeks later. Libraries were prepared by immunoSEQ multiplex PCR; TCRdb keeps only in-frame clonotypes and omits some of them. The sample contains tens of thousands of clones, around three quarters of which appear only once. This sample comprised blood, obtained from a patient whose treatment included radiotherapy and nephrectomy. These receptors originate from a man in his 60s with renal cell carcinoma.

This clone showed up just once. The genes are TRBV7-6 and TRBJ2-5; D remains unclear. With 5 bases removed from V and 4 bases from J, the gap between germline ends came to 17 bases. Looked up from germline, CDR1 is SGHVS and CDR2 is FNYEAQ. The CDR3 has 15 amino acids. CDR3 bases: TGTGCCAGCAGCCTAACCCGCGGCTGGGGAGAGACCCAGTACTTC. Residues: CASSLTRGWGETQYF.

The CDR3 region is CASIRGQGNYGYTF. The CDR3 coding sequence is TGTGCCAGTATCCGGGGACAGGGAAACTATGGCTACACCTTC. The chain recombines TRBV19 with TRBJ1-2, with 9 nucleotides matching TRBD1. The CDR3 is 14 residues long. With 7 bases clipped from V and 2 bases from J, the junction kept 5 bases outside the gene matches. The germline V gene has CDR1 LNHDA and CDR2 SQIVND (reference sequence).